This TCR beta chain came from a study of T cell clones after liver transplantation. About the research overall: TCRbeta sequencing after a pre-transplant mixed lymphocyte reaction identified graft-donor-reactive clones, later tracked in post-transplant blood. Tolerant meant at least one year fully off immunosuppression without liver enzymes above twice normal.

Sequencing was performed with immunoSEQ multiplex PCR; in TCRdb, only in-frame clones are kept and a portion is missing. The sample has roughly 80,000 clones, 75% to 90% seen once; the top ten hold less than 3.5%. Germline assignment: CDR1 SSHAT and CDR2 FNYEAQ (reference sequence). Deletions cut 1 base from V and 3 bases from J, with 8 bases between. This CDR3 is built from 14 residues. This sample comprised CD4+ T cells from blood, obtained at the 22-month timepoint. This chain links TRBV7-7 with TRBJ2-3; no clear D gene. The TCR sequence derives from a human patient who received a liver transplant. Some of the T cells might come from the graft donor. CDR3 nucleotides: TGTGCCAGCAGCTTAGGGATGGGTACAGATACGCAGTATTTT. As protein: CASSLGMGTDTQYF.